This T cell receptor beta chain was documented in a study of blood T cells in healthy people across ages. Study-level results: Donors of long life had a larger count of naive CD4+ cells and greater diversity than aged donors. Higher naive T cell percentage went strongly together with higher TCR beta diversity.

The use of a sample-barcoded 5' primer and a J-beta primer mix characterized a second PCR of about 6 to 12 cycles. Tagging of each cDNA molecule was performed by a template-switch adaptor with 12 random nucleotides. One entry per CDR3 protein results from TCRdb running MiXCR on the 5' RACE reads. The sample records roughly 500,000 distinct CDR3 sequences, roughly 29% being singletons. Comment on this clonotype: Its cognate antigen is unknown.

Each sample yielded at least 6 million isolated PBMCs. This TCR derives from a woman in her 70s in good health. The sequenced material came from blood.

The DNA of the CDR3 is TGTGCCAGCAGCGGGGGATTTTCGGACCGGGAGCTGTTTTTT. Its translation: CASSGGFSDRELFF. The chain recombines TRBV5-6 with TRBJ2-2; D tentatively reads TRBD1 or TRBD2 (5 bases each). CDR3 size: 14 residues. From germline, CDR1 is SGHDT and CDR2 YYEEEE. V gave up 4 bases and J gave up 9 bases, with 16 bases separating them. The complete variable domain, with remaining parts taken from reference TRBV5-6 and TRBJ2-2, reads DAGVTQSPTHLIKTRGQQVTLRCSPKSGHDTVSWYQQALGQGPQFIFQYYEEEERQRGNFPDRFSGHQFPNYSSELNVNALLLGDSALYLCASSGGFSDRELFFGEGSRLTVL.